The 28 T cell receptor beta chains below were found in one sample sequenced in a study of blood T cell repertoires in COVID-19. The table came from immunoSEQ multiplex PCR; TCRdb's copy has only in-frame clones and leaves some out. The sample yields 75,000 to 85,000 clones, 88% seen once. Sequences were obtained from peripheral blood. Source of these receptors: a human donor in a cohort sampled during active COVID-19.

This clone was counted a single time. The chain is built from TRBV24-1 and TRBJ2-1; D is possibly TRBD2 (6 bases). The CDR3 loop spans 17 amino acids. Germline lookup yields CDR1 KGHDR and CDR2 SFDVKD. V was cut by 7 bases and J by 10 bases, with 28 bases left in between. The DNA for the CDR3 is TGTGCCACCAGCGACGCTATTGGGGGGAGGACCTTTATCGAGCAGTTCTTC. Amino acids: CATSDAIGGRTFIEQFF.

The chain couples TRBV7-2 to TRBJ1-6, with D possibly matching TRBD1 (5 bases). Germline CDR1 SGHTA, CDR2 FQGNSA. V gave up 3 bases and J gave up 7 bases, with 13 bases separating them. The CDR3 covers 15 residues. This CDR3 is CASSFLGLLNSPLHF. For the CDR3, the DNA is TGTGCCAGCAGCTTCCTGGGACTCCTCAATTCACCCCTCCACTTT.

CDR3 bases: TGTGCCAGCAGCGAACAGGGTGTTGGCTACACCTTC. Translating gives CASSEQGVGYTF. The rearrangement uses TRBV5-4 and TRBJ1-2, with a possible D match to TRBD1 (6 bases). The CDR3 contains 12 residues. Germline V gene sequence: CDR1 SGHNT, CDR2 YYREEE (reference sequence). Trimming shortened V by 4 bases and J by 7 bases, and 11 bases separated the two germline ends. The variable domain in full, with the rest retrieved from reference TRBV5-4 and TRBJ1-2, is ETGVTQSPTHLIKTRGQQVTLRCSSQSGHNTVSWYQQALGQGPQFIFQYYREEENGRGNFPPRFSGLQFPNYSSELNVNALELDDSALYLCASSEQGVGYTFGSGTRLTVV.

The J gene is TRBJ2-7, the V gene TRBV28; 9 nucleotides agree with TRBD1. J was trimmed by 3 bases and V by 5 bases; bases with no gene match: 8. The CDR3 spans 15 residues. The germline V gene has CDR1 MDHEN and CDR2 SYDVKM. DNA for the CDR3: TGTGCCAGCAGTCCGCCACTGGGACAGGGCTACGAGCAGTACTTC. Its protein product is CASSPPLGQGYEQYF.

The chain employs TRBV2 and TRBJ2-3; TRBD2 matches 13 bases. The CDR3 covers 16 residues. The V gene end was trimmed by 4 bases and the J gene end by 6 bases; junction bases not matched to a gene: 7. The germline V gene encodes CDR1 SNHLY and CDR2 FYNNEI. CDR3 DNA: TGTGCCAGCAGTGTCGCCGGGACTAGCGGGGCCGATACGCAGTATTTT. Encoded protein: CASSVAGTSGADTQYF.

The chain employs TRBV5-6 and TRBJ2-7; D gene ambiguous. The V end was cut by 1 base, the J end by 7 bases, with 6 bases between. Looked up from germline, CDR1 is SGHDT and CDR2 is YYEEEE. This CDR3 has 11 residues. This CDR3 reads CASSLYREQYF. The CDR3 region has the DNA TGTGCCAGCAGCTTGTACCGGGAGCAGTACTTC.

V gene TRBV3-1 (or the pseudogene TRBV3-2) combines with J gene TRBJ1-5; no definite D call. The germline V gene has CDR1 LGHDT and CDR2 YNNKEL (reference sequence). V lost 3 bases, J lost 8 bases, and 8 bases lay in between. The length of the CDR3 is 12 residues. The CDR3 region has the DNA TGTGCCAGCAGCCATGGCTCAGAGCCCCAGCATTTT. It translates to CASSHGSEPQHF.

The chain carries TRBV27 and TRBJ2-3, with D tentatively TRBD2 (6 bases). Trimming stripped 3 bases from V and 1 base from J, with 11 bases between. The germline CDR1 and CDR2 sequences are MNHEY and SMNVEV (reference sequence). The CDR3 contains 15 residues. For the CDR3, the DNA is TGTGCCAGCAGTTTGAGGGCGGGGCGCACAGATACGCAGTATTTT. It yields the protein CASSLRAGRTDTQYF.

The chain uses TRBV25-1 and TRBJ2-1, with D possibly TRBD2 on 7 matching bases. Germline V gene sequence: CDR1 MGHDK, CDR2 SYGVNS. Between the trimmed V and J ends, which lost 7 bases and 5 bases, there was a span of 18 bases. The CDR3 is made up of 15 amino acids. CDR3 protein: CASTPSWGGNNEQFF. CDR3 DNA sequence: TGTGCCAGCACCCCTTCCTGGGGGGGCAACAATGAGCAGTTCTTC.

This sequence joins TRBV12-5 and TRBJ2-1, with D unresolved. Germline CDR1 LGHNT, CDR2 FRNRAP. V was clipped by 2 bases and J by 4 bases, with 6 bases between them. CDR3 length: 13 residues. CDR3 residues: CASGLNRYNEQFF. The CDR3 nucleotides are TGTGCTAGTGGTTTGAACAGATACAATGAGCAGTTCTTC. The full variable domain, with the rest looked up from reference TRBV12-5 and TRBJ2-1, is DARVTQTPRHKVTEMGQEVTMRCQPILGHNTVFWYRQTMMQGLELLAYFRNRAPLDDSGMPKDRFSAEMPDATLATLKIQPSEPRDSAVYFCASGLNRYNEQFFGPGTRLTVL.

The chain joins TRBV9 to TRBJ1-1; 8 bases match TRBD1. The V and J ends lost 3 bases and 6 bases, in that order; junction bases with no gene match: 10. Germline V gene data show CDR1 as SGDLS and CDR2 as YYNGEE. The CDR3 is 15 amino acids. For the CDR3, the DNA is TGTGCCAGCAGCGCGACAGGGGAGGCGACGGCTGAAGCTTTCTTT. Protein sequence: CASSATGEATAEAFF. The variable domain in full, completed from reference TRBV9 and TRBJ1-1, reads DSGVTQTPKHLITATGQRVTLRCSPRSGDLSVYWYQQSLDQGLQFLIQYYNGEERAKGNILERFSAQQFPDLHSELNLSSLELGDSALYFCASSATGEATAEAFFGQGTRLTVV.

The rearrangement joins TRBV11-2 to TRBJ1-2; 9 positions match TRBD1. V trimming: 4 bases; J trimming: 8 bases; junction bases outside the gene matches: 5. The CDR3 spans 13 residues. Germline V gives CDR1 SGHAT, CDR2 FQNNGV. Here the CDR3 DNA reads TGTGCCAGCAGCTCAGGACAGGGGTACGGCTACACCTTC. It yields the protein CASSSGQGYGYTF.

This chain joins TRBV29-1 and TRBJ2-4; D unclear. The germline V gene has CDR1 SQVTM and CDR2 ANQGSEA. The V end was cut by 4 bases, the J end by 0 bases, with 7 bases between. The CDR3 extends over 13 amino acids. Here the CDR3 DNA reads TGCAGCGTTGCTGAACTAGCCAAAAACATTCAGTACTTC. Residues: CSVAELAKNIQYF.

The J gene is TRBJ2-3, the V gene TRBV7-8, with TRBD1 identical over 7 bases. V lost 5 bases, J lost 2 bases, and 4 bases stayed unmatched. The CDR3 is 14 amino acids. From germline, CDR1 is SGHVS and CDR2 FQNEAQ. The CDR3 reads CASSRGGFTDTQYF. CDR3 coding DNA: TGTGCCAGCAGCCGAGGGGGCTTCACAGATACGCAGTATTTT.

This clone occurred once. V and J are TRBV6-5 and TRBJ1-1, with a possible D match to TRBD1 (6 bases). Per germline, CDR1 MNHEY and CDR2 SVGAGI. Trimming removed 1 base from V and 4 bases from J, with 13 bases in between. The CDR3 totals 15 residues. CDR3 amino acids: CASSYLQGGGTEAFF. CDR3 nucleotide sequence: TGTGCCAGCAGTTACTTACAGGGCGGCGGCACTGAAGCTTTCTTT.

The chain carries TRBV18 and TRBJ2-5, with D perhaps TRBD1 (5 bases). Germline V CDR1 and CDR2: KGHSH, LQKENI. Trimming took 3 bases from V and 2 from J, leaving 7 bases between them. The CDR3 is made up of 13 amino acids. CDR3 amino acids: CASSPTEQETQYF. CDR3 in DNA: TGTGCCAGCTCACCGACAGAGCAAGAGACCCAGTACTTC.

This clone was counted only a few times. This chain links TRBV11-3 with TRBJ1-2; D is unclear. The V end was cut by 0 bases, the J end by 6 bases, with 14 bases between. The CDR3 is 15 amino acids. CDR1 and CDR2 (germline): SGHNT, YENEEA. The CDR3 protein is CASSLDGQEEDGYTF. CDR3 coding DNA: TGTGCCAGCAGCTTAGATGGCCAGGAGGAGGATGGCTACACCTTC.

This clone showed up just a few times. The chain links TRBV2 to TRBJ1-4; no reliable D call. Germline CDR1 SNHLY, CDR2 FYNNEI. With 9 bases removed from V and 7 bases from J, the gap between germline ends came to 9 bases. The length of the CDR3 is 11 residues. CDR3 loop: CASRGGEKLFF. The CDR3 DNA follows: TGTGCCAGTCGGGGAGGTGAAAAACTGTTTTTT.

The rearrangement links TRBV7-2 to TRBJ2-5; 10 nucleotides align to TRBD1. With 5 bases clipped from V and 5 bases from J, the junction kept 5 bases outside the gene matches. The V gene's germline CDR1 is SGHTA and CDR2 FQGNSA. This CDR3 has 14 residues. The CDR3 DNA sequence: TGTGCCAGCAGCCTTAGACAGGGGGCCGAGACCCAGTACTTC. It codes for CASSLRQGAETQYF.

In DNA, the CDR3 is TGTGCCAGCAACGGGGTAACCTACAATGAGCAGTTCTTC. It codes for CASNGVTYNEQFF. The chain recombines TRBV2 with TRBJ2-1; TRBD2 might be the D (5 bases). With 7 bases removed from V and 2 bases from J, the gap between germline ends came to 9 bases. The germline V gene has CDR1 SNHLY and CDR2 FYNNEI. CDR3 length: 13 amino acids.

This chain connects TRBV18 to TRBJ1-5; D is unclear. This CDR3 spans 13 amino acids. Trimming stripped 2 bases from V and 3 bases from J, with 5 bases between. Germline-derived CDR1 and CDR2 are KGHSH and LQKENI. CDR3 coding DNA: TGTGCCAGCTCACCATTAAACAATCAGCCCCAGCATTTT. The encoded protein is CASSPLNNQPQHF.

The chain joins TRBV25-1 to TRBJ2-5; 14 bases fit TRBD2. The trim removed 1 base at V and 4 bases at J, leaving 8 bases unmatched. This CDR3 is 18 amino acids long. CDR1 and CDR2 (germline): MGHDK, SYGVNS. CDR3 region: CASSESGLAGGFGETQYF. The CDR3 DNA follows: TGTGCCAGCAGTGAATCAGGACTAGCGGGGGGCTTCGGAGAGACCCAGTACTTC.

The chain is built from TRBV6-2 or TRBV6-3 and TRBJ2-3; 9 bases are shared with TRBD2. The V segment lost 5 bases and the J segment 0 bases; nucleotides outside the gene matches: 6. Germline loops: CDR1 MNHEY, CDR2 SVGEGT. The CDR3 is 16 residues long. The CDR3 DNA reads TGTGCCAGCAGTGCGGAGGGACTAGCTAGCACAGATACGCAGTATTTT. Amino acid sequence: CASSAEGLASTDTQYF.

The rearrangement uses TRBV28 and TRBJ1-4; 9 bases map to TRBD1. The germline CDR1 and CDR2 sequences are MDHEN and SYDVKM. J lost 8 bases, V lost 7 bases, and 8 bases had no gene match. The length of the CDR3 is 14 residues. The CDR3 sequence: CASTPGQGGEKLFF. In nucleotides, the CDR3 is TGTGCCAGCACCCCGGGACAGGGAGGAGAAAAACTGTTTTTT.

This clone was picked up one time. The CDR3 protein is CASSLGYRVETQYF. As DNA, the CDR3 is TGCGCCAGCAGCTTGGGCTACAGGGTTGAGACCCAGTACTTC. V and J are TRBV5-1 and TRBJ2-5, with a possible D match to TRBD1 (6 bases). V was cut by 0 bases and J by 5 bases, with 11 bases left in between. CDR1 and CDR2 from the germline V gene are SGHRS and YFSETQ. CDR3 size: 14 residues.

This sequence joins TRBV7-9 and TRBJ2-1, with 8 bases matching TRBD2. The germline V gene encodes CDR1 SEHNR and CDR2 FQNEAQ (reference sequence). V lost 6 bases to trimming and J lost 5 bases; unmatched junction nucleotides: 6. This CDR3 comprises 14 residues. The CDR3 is CASREGSGNNEQFF. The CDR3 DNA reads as TGTGCCAGCAGGGAAGGTAGCGGGAACAATGAGCAGTTCTTC.

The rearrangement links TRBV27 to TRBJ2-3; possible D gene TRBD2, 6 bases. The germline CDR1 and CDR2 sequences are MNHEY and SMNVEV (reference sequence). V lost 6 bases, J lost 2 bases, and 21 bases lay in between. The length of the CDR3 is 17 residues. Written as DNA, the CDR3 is TGTGCCAGCAGCACAGTCGGGGCGGGGAAAAACACAGATACGCAGTATTTT. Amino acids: CASSTVGAGKNTDTQYF.

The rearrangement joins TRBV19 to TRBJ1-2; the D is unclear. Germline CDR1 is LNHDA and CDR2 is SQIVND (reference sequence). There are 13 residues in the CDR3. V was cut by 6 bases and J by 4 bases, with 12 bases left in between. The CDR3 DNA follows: TGTGCCAGTAGGACCCGGCGGGGCTATGGCTACACCTTC. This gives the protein CASRTRRGYGYTF. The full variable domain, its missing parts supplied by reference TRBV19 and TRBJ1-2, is DGGITQSPKYLFRKEGQNVTLSCEQNLNHDAMYWYRQDPGQGLRLIYYSQIVNDFQKGDIAEGYSVSREKKESFPLTVTSAQKNPTAFYLCASRTRRGYGYTFGSGTRLTVV.